What follows describes a single T cell receptor (beta chain). This record belongs to a study of cytomegalovirus exposure and HLA in healthy donors. Turning to the study itself: Early released data comprised tens of millions of unique TCRs from HLA-typed donors. Assignment to the Caucasian-associated ancestry cluster applied to approximately 80% of the roughly 410 genotyped donors.

The CDR3 spans 14 residues. The germline V and J ends were trimmed by 3 bases and 5 bases, with 13 bases remaining between them. CDR1 and CDR2 from the germline V gene are SGHAT and FQNNGV. 13 Jbeta primers and 60 Vbeta primers were used for the PCR. The protocol was immunoSEQ multiplex PCR, while the TCRdb copy is restricted to in-frame clones and leaves out a portion. This table has about 140,000 clones, approximately 82% appearing once. This chain connects TRBV11-2 to TRBJ2-5; the D is unclear. Source material: PBMCs. The sequence came from a woman aged 40-49 years in good health and CMV-seronegative. DNA of the CDR3: TGTGCCAGCAGCTTTGCCAGGCTCCCGGAGACCCAGTACTTC. Residues: CASSFARLPETQYF.